The 27 T cell receptor beta chains listed next were all sequenced from one sample in a study of CD8 T cells in Susac syndrome. RNA was extracted with the RNeasy kit, and a quantity of about 0.45 to 1 ug was reverse transcribed using random hexamers. TCRdb itself ran the immunoSEQ multiplex PCR reads through MiXCR, one entry per CDR3 protein. This table has roughly 80,000 distinct CDR3 sequences, roughly 90% appearing once. Source material: CD8+ T cells from PBMCs. The receptors were sampled from a human donor with multiple sclerosis.

The genes are TRBV6-1 and TRBJ2-3; 7 bases are a match to TRBD2. V lost 6 bases and J lost 0; bases outside the gene matches: 6. The germline CDR1 and CDR2 sequences are MNHNS and SASEGT. The CDR3 consists of 15 residues. The CDR3 here is CASSQLASSTDTQYF. CDR3 in DNA: TGTGCCAGCAGCCAACTAGCGAGTAGCACAGATACGCAGTATTTT.

The J gene is TRBJ2-5, the V gene TRBV19, with 8 bases that match TRBD2. Trimming cost V 4 bases and J 3 bases; bases outside gene matches: 16. There are 18 residues in the CDR3. CDR1 and CDR2 from the germline V gene are LNHDA and SQIVND (reference sequence). The CDR3 loop is CASSTPGDPAGVEETQYF. The CDR3 DNA reads TGTGCCAGTAGTACCCCGGGCGATCCAGCGGGAGTTGAAGAGACCCAGTACTTC.

The chain combines TRBV13 with TRBJ2-1; 8 positions agree with TRBD1. V shed 2 bases, J shed 8 bases, and the junction held 8 bases outside the gene matches. Germline lookup yields CDR1 PRHDT and CDR2 FYEKMQ (reference sequence). CDR3 length: 15 amino acids. The CDR3 loop reads CASSLTGQGSHEQFF. CDR3 coding DNA: TGTGCCAGCAGCTTAACTGGACAGGGTTCACATGAGCAGTTCTTC.

This chain connects TRBV7-9 to TRBJ2-7, with 7 bases identical to TRBD1. This CDR3 has 14 residues. J gave up 1 base and V 6 bases, and 6 bases lay outside the gene matches. From germline, CDR1 is SEHNR and CDR2 FQNEAQ (reference sequence). The CDR3 DNA sequence: TGTGCCAGCAGGACCGGGACAGCATCCTACGAGCAGTACTTC. It codes for CASRTGTASYEQYF.

This chain connects TRBV4-3 to TRBJ1-2; TRBD1 matches 8 bases. The CDR3 runs to 15 residues. Unmatched junction bases numbered 4, after V lost 0 bases and J lost 4 bases. Looked up from germline, CDR1 is LGHNA and CDR2 is YSLEER. CDR3 sequence: CASSQDWDRPYGYTF. CDR3 sequence (DNA): TGCGCCAGCAGCCAAGATTGGGACAGGCCCTATGGCTACACCTTC.

The chain carries TRBV12-3 or TRBV12-4 and TRBJ1-5; the D gene is possibly TRBD1 (6 bases). The CDR3 totals 15 residues. V lost 3 bases and J lost 0, with 9 bases in between. CDR3 region: CASSLHRASNQPQHF. CDR3 sequence (DNA): TGTGCCAGCAGTTTGCACAGGGCTAGCAATCAGCCCCAGCATTTT.

This clonotype appeared once. The V and J genes are TRBV14 and TRBJ2-1; tentatively, D is TRBD2 (5 bases). The CDR3 loop spans 19 amino acids. Germline CDR1 and CDR2: SGHDN and FVKESK. V shed 0 bases and J shed 0 bases, with 18 bases lying between them. The CDR3: CASSQDLFGGPSSYNEQFF. The CDR3 bases are TGTGCCAGCAGCCAAGATCTATTTGGCGGGCCGAGCTCCTACAATGAGCAGTTCTTC.

The gene calls are TRBV28 and TRBJ1-1; TRBD1 might be the D (5 bases). V shed 4 bases and J shed 2 bases, with 11 bases lying between them. The CDR3 is 14 residues long. In germline, CDR1 is MDHEN, CDR2 SYDVKM. The CDR3 protein is CASSWGMENTEAFF. CDR3 bases: TGTGCCAGCAGTTGGGGGATGGAAAACACTGAAGCTTTCTTT.

The chain combines TRBV19 with TRBJ2-7; no reliable D call. CDR1 and CDR2 (germline): LNHDA, SQIVND (reference sequence). The V gene lost 1 base and the J gene lost 3 bases, with 7 bases spanning the gap. This CDR3 spans 13 amino acids. The CDR3 sequence is CASSIGPGYEQYF. In DNA form, the CDR3 reads TGTGCCAGTAGTATAGGACCCGGCTACGAGCAGTACTTC.

This chain uses TRBV27 with TRBJ1-1; TRBD1 agrees at 7 bases. V shed 9 bases and J 3 bases; nucleotides not matched to a gene: 10. Germline CDR1 is MNHEY and CDR2 is SMNVEV (reference sequence). The CDR3 is made up of 14 amino acids. CDR3 bases: TGTGCCAGTTCGCAATTCAGGGGGGACACTGAAGCTTTCTTT. This codes for CASSQFRGDTEAFF.

This clonotype appeared a single time. This chain connects TRBV19 to TRBJ2-7; 10 positions agree with TRBD2. There are 13 residues in the CDR3. Trimming cost V 10 bases and J 5 bases; bases outside gene matches: 8. Germline values: CDR1 LNHDA, CDR2 SQIVND (reference sequence). The CDR3 DNA follows: TGTGCCACCAGGGCTAGCGGGAGTCACGAGCAGTACTTC. It encodes CATRASGSHEQYF.

The chain is built from TRBV4-1 and TRBJ1-2; a possible D gene is TRBD1 (5 bases). With 0 bases removed from V and 14 bases from J, the gap between germline ends came to 13 bases. The CDR3 spans 12 residues. The V gene's germline CDR1 is MGHRA and CDR2 YSYEKL. CDR3 protein: CASSQDWRGLTF. The CDR3 DNA sequence: TGCGCCAGCAGCCAAGATTGGAGGGGTTTAACCTTC.

The genes are TRBV10-2 and TRBJ2-2; 7 positions match TRBD1. Germline lookup yields CDR1 WSHSY and CDR2 SAAADI. The V segment lost 9 bases and the J segment 6 bases; nucleotides outside the gene matches: 13. The CDR3 extends over 15 amino acids. CDR3 sequence (DNA): TGCGCCAGTGGGATAGGGGGCGCGAAAGCCGGGGAGCTGTTTTTT. Translating gives CASGIGGAKAGELFF.

The V gene is TRBV12-3 or TRBV12-4, the J gene TRBJ2-7; D is ambiguous. CDR3 size: 15 residues. V was trimmed by 2 bases and J by 3 bases, leaving 14 bases between them. This CDR3 is CASSLPGSDIYEQYF. In DNA, the CDR3 is TGTGCCAGCAGTTTACCGGGCTCCGACATCTACGAGCAGTACTTC.

This chain joins TRBV6-1 and TRBJ2-3; 14 nucleotides agree with TRBD2. CDR3 length: 15 amino acids. Germline CDR1 MNHNS, CDR2 SASEGT. The V segment lost 4 bases and the J segment 4 bases; nucleotides outside the gene matches: 1. The CDR3 region is CASSGLAGGPDTQYF. CDR3 coding DNA: TGTGCCAGCAGTGGACTAGCGGGGGGGCCAGATACGCAGTATTTT.

The chain combines TRBV5-6 with TRBJ1-2, with TRBD1 as a possible D gene (5 bases). Germline CDR1 and CDR2: SGHDT and YYEEEE. The V gene lost 4 bases and the J gene lost 4 bases, with 23 bases spanning the gap. This CDR3 comprises 17 residues. The CDR3 DNA is TGTGCCAGCAGCCCCGAGCAGGGAGGGGCTCCTTCCTATGGCTACACCTTC. Amino acid sequence: CASSPEQGGAPSYGYTF.

The chain links TRBV9 to TRBJ2-2, with D uncertain. Germline CDR1 SGDLS, CDR2 YYNGEE. The CDR3 runs 15 residues. Trimming removed 0 bases from V and 2 bases from J, with 8 bases in between. CDR3 sequence: CASSVGSANTGELFF. CDR3 in DNA: TGTGCCAGCAGCGTAGGGTCGGCTAACACCGGGGAGCTGTTTTTT.

The genes are TRBV6-1 and TRBJ2-5, with 7 bases lining up with TRBD2. V was pared by 2 bases and J by 4 bases, with 4 bases of the junction left unmatched. Germline CDR1 MNHNS, CDR2 SASEGT. The CDR3 spans 14 residues. DNA of the CDR3: TGTGCCAGCAGTGAAACGACTAGCCCAGAGACCCAGTACTTC. It yields the protein CASSETTSPETQYF.

The gene calls are TRBV20-1 and TRBJ2-3, with TRBD2 identical over 11 bases. V trimming: 3 bases; J trimming: 2 bases; junction bases outside the gene matches: 16. The CDR3 has 19 amino acids. CDR1 and CDR2 (germline): DFQATT, SNEGSKA (reference sequence). The CDR3 DNA sequence: TGCAGTGCTAGCTCACTAGCGGGGGAGCCCACATTACCCACAGATACGCAGTATTTT. This translates into CSASSLAGEPTLPTDTQYF.

The chain combines TRBV9 with TRBJ2-3; perhaps TRBD1 as D (5 bases). The CDR3 is 14 amino acids. Trimming left V 3 bases short and J 4 bases short, with 12 bases between. The germline V gene has CDR1 SGDLS and CDR2 YYNGEE. CDR3 DNA sequence: TGTGCCAGCAGCGCCCCCCAGGGCCCAGATACGCAGTATTTT. Translated, it gives CASSAPQGPDTQYF.

V usage is TRBV12-3 or TRBV12-4 and J usage is TRBJ2-3; 9 nucleotides agree with TRBD2. V lost 6 bases, J lost 3 bases, and 7 bases stayed unmatched. This CDR3 spans 15 amino acids. The CDR3, as DNA: TGTGCCAGCAGGCGGGCGGGAGGGCGTACAGATACGCAGTATTTT. Residues: CASRRAGGRTDTQYF.

The chain uses TRBV11-2 and TRBJ2-1; TRBD2 matches 8 bases. CDR3 size: 15 residues. In germline, CDR1 is SGHAT, CDR2 FQNNGV. The J segment lost 4 bases and the V segment lost 0 bases, leaving 2 bases of the junction unmatched. CDR3 in DNA: TGTGCCAGCAGCTTAGATCCGGGGGGGTACAATGAGCAGTTCTTC. This encodes CASSLDPGGYNEQFF.

This clonotype was counted once. This chain joins TRBV19 and TRBJ1-2; the D is unclear. Trimming pared 8 bases from V and 5 bases from J, leaving 21 bases between. The length of the CDR3 is 15 residues. CDR1 is LNHDA, CDR2 SQIVND, per germline (reference sequence). The chain's CDR3 is CASSLTPPFEYGYTF. CDR3 sequence (DNA): TGTGCCAGTTCCCTGACACCTCCTTTTGAATATGGCTACACCTTC.

In DNA, the CDR3 is TGTGCCAGCAGTGCTAGACAGGGCCCCAACAATGAGCAGTTCTTC. Translated, it gives CASSARQGPNNEQFF. The gene calls are TRBV2 and TRBJ2-1; 7 bases map to TRBD1. J was trimmed by 5 bases and V by 4 bases; bases with no gene match: 8. Germline CDR1 and CDR2: SNHLY and FYNNEI. The CDR3 is made up of 15 amino acids.

The chain uses TRBV7-9 and TRBJ1-1, with a possible D match to TRBD1 (6 bases). Trimming removed 5 bases from V and 10 bases from J, with 11 bases in between. Germline V lookup: CDR1 SEHNR, CDR2 FQNEAQ (reference sequence). The CDR3 consists of 11 residues. The CDR3 protein is CASSPQGPAFF. The CDR3 coding sequence is TGTGCCAGCAGCCCACAGGGCCCAGCTTTCTTT.

This chain uses TRBV2 with TRBJ1-2, with D unclear. Deletions cut 3 bases from V and 2 bases from J, with 7 bases between. Germline assignment: CDR1 SNHLY and CDR2 FYNNEI. CDR3 length equals 13 residues. Here the CDR3 reads CASSEKGNYGYTF. CDR3 nucleotide sequence: TGTGCCAGCAGTGAGAAGGGCAACTATGGCTACACCTTC.

The DNA of the CDR3 is TGCGCCAGCAGCCTCGGGGCGGGCTATGGCTACACCTTC. This sequence encodes CASSLGAGYGYTF. V and J are TRBV4-3 and TRBJ1-2, with a tentative D call TRBD1 (5 bases). Germline lookup yields CDR1 LGHNA and CDR2 YSLEER. The CDR3 has 13 amino acids. Trimming cost V 4 bases and J 4 bases, with 10 bases left between them.